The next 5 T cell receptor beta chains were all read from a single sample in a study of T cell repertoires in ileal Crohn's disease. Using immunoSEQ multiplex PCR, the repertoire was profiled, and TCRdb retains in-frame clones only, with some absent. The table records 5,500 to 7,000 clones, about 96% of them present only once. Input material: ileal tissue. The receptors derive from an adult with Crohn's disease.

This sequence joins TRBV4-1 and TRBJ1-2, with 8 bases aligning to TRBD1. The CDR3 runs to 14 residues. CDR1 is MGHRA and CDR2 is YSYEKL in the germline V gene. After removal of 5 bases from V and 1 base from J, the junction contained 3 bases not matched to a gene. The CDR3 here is CASSATGGNYGYTF. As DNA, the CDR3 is TGCGCCAGCAGCGCAACAGGGGGTAACTATGGCTACACCTTC.

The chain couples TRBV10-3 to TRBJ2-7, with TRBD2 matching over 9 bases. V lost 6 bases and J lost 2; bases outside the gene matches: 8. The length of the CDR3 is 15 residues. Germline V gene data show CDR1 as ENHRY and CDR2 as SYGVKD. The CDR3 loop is CAIRGPTSGTYEQYF. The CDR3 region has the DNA TGTGCCATCAGGGGGCCGACTAGCGGCACCTACGAGCAGTACTTC.

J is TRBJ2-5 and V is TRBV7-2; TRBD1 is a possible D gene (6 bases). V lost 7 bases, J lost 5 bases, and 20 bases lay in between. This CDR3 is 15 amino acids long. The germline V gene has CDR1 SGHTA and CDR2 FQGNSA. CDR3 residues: CASKVTGALRETQYF. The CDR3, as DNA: TGTGCCAGCAAGGTGACAGGAGCCCTTAGGGAGACCCAGTACTTC. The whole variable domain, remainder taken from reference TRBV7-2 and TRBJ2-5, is GAGVSQSPSNKVTEKGKDVELRCDPISGHTALYWYRQSLGQGLEFLIYFQGNSAPDKSGLPSDRFSAERTGGSVSTLTIQRTQQEDSAVYLCASKVTGALRETQYFGPGTRLLVL.

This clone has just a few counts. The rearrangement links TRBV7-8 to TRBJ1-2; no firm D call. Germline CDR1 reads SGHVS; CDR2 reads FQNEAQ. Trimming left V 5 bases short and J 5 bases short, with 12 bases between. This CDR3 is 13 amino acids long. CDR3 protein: CASSVGGIYGYTF. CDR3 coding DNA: TGTGCCAGCAGCGTGGGAGGGATATATGGCTACACCTTC.

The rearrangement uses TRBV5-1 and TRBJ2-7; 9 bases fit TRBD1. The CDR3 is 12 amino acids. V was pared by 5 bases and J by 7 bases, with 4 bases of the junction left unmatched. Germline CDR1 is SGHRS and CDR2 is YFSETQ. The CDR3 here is CASSSDRGEQYV. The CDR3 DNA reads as TGCGCCAGCAGTTCGGACAGGGGAGAGCAGTACGTC.